The 21 T cell receptor beta chains in this list originate from one sample, sequenced in a study of blood T cell repertoires in COVID-19. The method was immunoSEQ multiplex PCR; TCRdb's version includes in-frame clones alone and lacks a portion of them. The sample contains about 52,000 clones, 65% to 85% of which appear only once. Material: peripheral blood. These receptors originate from an elderly woman with COVID-19, enrolled during active disease.

The CDR3 spells CASRLTGYEQYF. The CDR3 DNA is TGTGCCAGCAGGCTCACGGGGTACGAGCAGTACTTC. The J gene is TRBJ2-7, the V gene TRBV6-6; TRBD2 is a possible D gene (5 bases). The germline V and J ends were trimmed by 6 bases and 4 bases, with 10 bases remaining between them. Germline V gene data show CDR1 as MNHNY and CDR2 as SVGAGI (reference sequence). The CDR3 sequence is 12 residues long.

This clone was seen only a few times. The chain has TRBV6-6 and TRBJ2-2; 10 bases line up with TRBD2. J gave up 5 bases and V 6 bases, and 6 bases lay outside the gene matches. CDR3 length equals 15 residues. Germline V gene lookup returns CDR1 MNHNY and CDR2 SVGAGI (reference sequence). CDR3 loop: CASSVAGGRTGELFF. The CDR3 DNA reads as TGTGCCAGCAGCGTAGCGGGAGGAAGGACCGGGGAGCTGTTTTTT.

The chain recombines TRBV30 with TRBJ1-2, with 9 nucleotides matching TRBD1. The junction had 11 bases not matched to a gene; V was cut back by 0 bases and J by 6 bases. Germline V lookup: CDR1 GTSNPN, CDR2 SVGIG (reference sequence). This CDR3 is built from 16 residues. DNA for the CDR3: TGTGCCTGGAGTGTACTTAAAACCGGGACAGGGCATGGCTACACCTTC. It encodes CAWSVLKTGTGHGYTF.

CDR3 coding DNA: TGCGCCAGCAGCCAAAGGAGGATAGCTGAAACCTACAATGAGCAGTTCTTC. Translating it yields CASSQRRIAETYNEQFF. The chain combines TRBV4-1 with TRBJ2-1; tentatively, D is TRBD2 (5 bases). V was shortened by 2 bases and J by 2 bases, with 16 bases between the two germline ends. This CDR3 region has 17 residues. Germline values: CDR1 MGHRA, CDR2 YSYEKL.

The chain joins TRBV30 to TRBJ2-3; possible D gene TRBD2, 6 bases. The CDR3 covers 14 residues. Trimming shortened V by 0 bases and J by 1 base, and 8 bases separated the two germline ends. Germline assignment: CDR1 GTSNPN and CDR2 SVGIG (reference sequence). CDR3 nucleotide sequence: TGTGCCTGGAGTGTGGGGGAGGGCACAGATACGCAGTATTTT. Protein: CAWSVGEGTDTQYF. The complete variable domain, with remaining parts taken from reference TRBV30 and TRBJ2-3, reads SQTIHQWPATLVQPVGSPLSLECTVEGTSNPNLYWYRQAAGRGLQLLFYSVGIGQISSEVPQNLSASRPQDRQFILSSKKLLLSDSGFYLCAWSVGEGTDTQYFGPGTRLTVL.

The rearrangement links TRBV28 to TRBJ2-7, with 8 bases identical to TRBD1. CDR1 is MDHEN and CDR2 is SYDVKM in the germline V gene. Trimming took 5 bases from V and 4 from J; bases not matched to a gene: 7. This CDR3 contains 14 residues. The CDR3 DNA follows: TGTGCCAGCAGTCGCGGGACAGGAGTTTACGAGCAGTACTTC. Protein sequence: CASSRGTGVYEQYF.

The V gene is TRBV10-3, the J gene TRBJ2-7, with 9 bases fitting TRBD1. V lost 6 bases and J lost 0; bases outside the gene matches: 3. The CDR3 totals 14 residues. Germline V lookup: CDR1 ENHRY, CDR2 SYGVKD. In nucleotides, the CDR3 is TGTGCCATCAGGGGACAGGGAAGCTCCTACGAGCAGTACTTC. Its protein is CAIRGQGSSYEQYF.

The gene calls are TRBV7-3 and TRBJ2-5; 8 positions match TRBD2. Germline trimming cut 4 bases from V and 4 bases from J; bases unmatched to any gene: 8. The CDR3 covers 15 residues. CDR1 and CDR2 from the germline V gene are SGHTA and FQGTGA. CDR3 DNA sequence: TGTGCCAGCAGCTCGAATGGGCTAGCGGGAGAGACCCAGTACTTC. Translation: CASSSNGLAGETQYF.

The rearrangement uses TRBV7-2 and TRBJ1-5; D is unclear. Germline values: CDR1 SGHTA, CDR2 FQGNSA. The CDR3 is 13 amino acids. With 3 bases removed from V and 6 bases from J, the gap between germline ends came to 9 bases. The CDR3 spells CASSLVVGQPQHF. CDR3 DNA: TGTGCCAGCAGCTTGGTTGTCGGTCAGCCCCAGCATTTT.

The chain joins TRBV9 to TRBJ2-7; possible D gene TRBD2, 6 bases. V was trimmed by 4 bases and J by 6 bases, leaving 23 bases between them. Germline CDR1 and CDR2: SGDLS and YYNGEE. The CDR3 spans 16 residues. This CDR3 reads CASSPQSGGVDVEQYF. In DNA form, the CDR3 reads TGTGCCAGCAGCCCACAAAGCGGCGGGGTGGACGTCGAGCAGTACTTC.

The CDR3 protein is CASTELYRGNGYTF. The CDR3 nucleotides are TGTGCCAGCACCGAATTATACAGGGGGAATGGCTACACCTTC. The V and J genes are TRBV5-8 and TRBJ1-2; 8 positions match TRBD1. CDR1 and CDR2 (germline): SGHTS, YDEGEE. The CDR3 loop spans 14 amino acids. V lost 6 bases, J lost 6 bases, and 10 bases stayed unmatched.

The V gene is TRBV29-1, the J gene TRBJ1-4; a weak D match, TRBD1 (6 bases). In germline, CDR1 is SQVTM, CDR2 ANQGSEA. V gave up 0 bases and J gave up 0 bases, with 11 bases separating them. The CDR3 totals 16 residues. CDR3 bases: TGCAGCGTTGAAGACCTGACAGGAGCAACTAATGAAAAACTGTTTTTT. It is translated as CSVEDLTGATNEKLFF.

V is TRBV5-1 and J is TRBJ2-7, with D possibly matching TRBD2 (5 bases). CDR1 and CDR2 from the germline V gene are SGHRS and YFSETQ. There are 16 residues in the CDR3. V lost 3 bases to trimming and J lost 0 bases, with 16 bases between them. The CDR3 sequence: CASSSGSFLLSYEQYF. The CDR3 DNA sequence: TGCGCCAGCAGCTCGGGAAGTTTCCTTCTCTCCTACGAGCAGTACTTC.

This clone showed up just once. This chain joins TRBV2 and TRBJ1-4; D remains unclear. Deletions cut 5 bases from V and 7 bases from J, with 8 bases between. Germline-derived CDR1 and CDR2 are SNHLY and FYNNEI. CDR3 length: 12 residues. CDR3 coding DNA: TGTGCCAGCAGTCGCGGCATTGAAAAACTGTTTTTT. Translating gives CASSRGIEKLFF.

This chain uses TRBV27 with TRBJ1-6, with D perhaps matching TRBD1 (6 bases). The germline V and J ends were trimmed by 6 bases and 4 bases, with 10 bases remaining between them. Germline V lookup: CDR1 MNHEY, CDR2 SMNVEV (reference sequence). CDR3 length equals 14 residues. The CDR3 sequence is CASRGARYNSPLHF. CDR3 bases: TGTGCCAGCAGGGGGGCGCGATATAATTCACCCCTCCACTTT.

The V call is TRBV6-5, the J call TRBJ1-4; 8 bases agree with TRBD1. The CDR3 runs to 15 residues. J gave up 4 bases and V 2 bases, and 3 bases lay outside the gene matches. Per germline, CDR1 MNHEY and CDR2 SVGAGI. CDR3 protein: CASSYTTGDNEKLFF. In nucleotides, the CDR3 is TGTGCCAGCAGTTACACGACAGGGGATAATGAAAAACTGTTTTTT.

As DNA, the CDR3 is TGCGCCAGCAGTGAGTCGATCACTGGGACTAGCAACACCGGGGAGCTGTTTTTT. Its protein is CASSESITGTSNTGELFF. V and J are TRBV10-1 and TRBJ2-2, with TRBD2 identical over 9 bases. With 0 bases clipped from V and 2 bases from J, the junction kept 7 bases outside the gene matches. The CDR3 is made up of 18 amino acids. Germline CDR1 is WNHNN and CDR2 is SYGVQD (reference sequence).

The chain employs TRBV4-1 and TRBJ2-1; possibly TRBD2 for D (5 bases). This CDR3 is built from 15 residues. Germline values: CDR1 MGHRA, CDR2 YSYEKL. The V end was cut by 4 bases, the J end by 1 base, with 11 bases between. The CDR3 reads CASSPTSFSYNEQFF. For the CDR3, the DNA is TGCGCCAGCAGCCCTACTAGTTTTTCCTACAATGAGCAGTTCTTC.

The chain combines TRBV19 with TRBJ2-3; no reliable D call. V was cut by 1 base and J by 3 bases, with 8 bases left in between. The germline CDR1 and CDR2 sequences are LNHDA and SQIVND (reference sequence). This CDR3 contains 14 residues. The CDR3 DNA reads as TGTGCCAGTAGTATAGTCGCAGCGACAGATACGCAGTATTTT. Translating gives CASSIVAATDTQYF.

This rearrangement joins TRBV3-1 (or the pseudogene TRBV3-2) to TRBJ2-7, with a weak D call TRBD2 (6 bases). The CDR3 sequence is 15 residues long. V lost 0 bases, J lost 7 bases, and 16 bases lay in between. Germline V CDR1 and CDR2: LGHDT, YNNKEL (reference sequence). CDR3 protein: CASSQDGGITGEQYF. The CDR3 region has the DNA TGTGCCAGCAGCCAAGATGGCGGGATTACGGGAGAGCAGTACTTC.

This clone was found a few times. The chain employs TRBV6-1 and TRBJ1-1, with D maybe TRBD1 (6 bases). Deletions cut 2 bases from V and 3 bases from J, with 10 bases between. CDR1 and CDR2 (germline): MNHNS, SASEGT. The CDR3 has 14 residues. The CDR3 DNA is TGTGCCAGCAGTGAATACAGGGAATACACTGAAGCTTTCTTT. It translates to CASSEYREYTEAFF.